Following are 26 T cell receptor beta chains from one sample sequenced in a study of cytomegalovirus exposure and HLA in healthy donors. PCR amplification relied on 60 Vbeta primers (plus 13 Jbeta primers). Clones were sequenced by immunoSEQ multiplex PCR, and TCRdb holds only the in-frame ones, with some missing. Of under 150,000 clones in the sample, over 8% were seen once. Sequencing used PBMCs. Receptor source: a young man in good health and CMV-seronegative.

This clone was counted only a few times. The chain couples TRBV5-4 to TRBJ2-2; D is perhaps TRBD2 (7 bases). CDR1 is SGHNT and CDR2 is YYREEE in the germline V gene (reference sequence). The germline V and J ends were trimmed by 4 bases and 4 bases, with 17 bases remaining between them. This CDR3 is built from 16 residues. In DNA, the CDR3 is TGTGCCAGCAGCCGAGTCCGGGGGGCGGGCACCGGGGAGCTGTTTTTT. Protein product: CASSRVRGAGTGELFF.

This clone appeared a few times. The chain employs TRBV7-2 and TRBJ2-1, with TRBD2 matching over 11 bases. V shed 5 bases and J 8 bases; nucleotides not matched to a gene: 8. Looked up from germline, CDR1 is SGHTA and CDR2 is FQGNSA. The CDR3 sequence is 15 residues long. DNA for the CDR3: TGTGCCAGCAGCGTTAGCGGGGGGGCCTGGGATGAGCAGTTCTTC. Protein product: CASSVSGGAWDEQFF.

This clone has just a few counts. V and J are TRBV11-3 and TRBJ2-7, with D uncertain. Germline lookup yields CDR1 SGHNT and CDR2 YENEEA. V lost 1 base to trimming and J lost 6 bases, with 7 bases between them. This CDR3 is 12 amino acids long. CDR3 sequence reads: CASSLGATEQYF. In DNA, the CDR3 is TGTGCCAGCAGCTTAGGAGCGACCGAGCAGTACTTC.

V usage is TRBV10-1 and J usage is TRBJ2-1; D might be TRBD2 (6 bases). This CDR3 spans 15 amino acids. V lost 0 bases and J 6 bases, leaving 12 bases between the germline ends. Germline CDR1 is WNHNN and CDR2 is SYGVQD (reference sequence). The CDR3 is CASSESRGLFNEQFF. CDR3 nucleotides: TGCGCCAGCAGTGAGTCGCGGGGCTTGTTCAATGAGCAGTTCTTC.

This clone was observed a handful of times. This chain links TRBV5-1 with TRBJ2-3; 12 bases agree with TRBD2. The CDR3 consists of 16 residues. V lost 4 bases and J lost 1; bases outside the gene matches: 4. CDR1 and CDR2 (germline): SGHRS, YFSETQ. The CDR3 bases are TGCGCCAGCAGCATGACTAGCGGGAGTGGCACAGATACGCAGTATTTT. This sequence encodes CASSMTSGSGTDTQYF.

This clone has more than one count but fewer than ten. The chain carries TRBV27 and TRBJ2-7, with TRBD1 matching 8 bases. The CDR3 extends over 17 amino acids. The germline V gene has CDR1 MNHEY and CDR2 SMNVEV (reference sequence). J was trimmed by 1 base and V by 3 bases; bases with no gene match: 11. The CDR3 DNA follows: TGTGCCAGCAGTTTTCAATCGGACAGGGACGTTTCCTACGAGCAGTACTTC. It codes for CASSFQSDRDVSYEQYF.

This clone was observed a handful of times. V is TRBV4-1 and J is TRBJ1-4; a weak D match, TRBD1 (6 bases). This CDR3 spans 16 amino acids. V shed 1 base and J shed 8 bases, with 17 bases lying between them. Germline values: CDR1 MGHRA, CDR2 YSYEKL. The CDR3 DNA reads TGCGCCAGCAGCCAAGGAAATACAGGGTGGTTCGAAAAACTGTTTTTT. This codes for CASSQGNTGWFEKLFF.

For the CDR3, the DNA is TGTGCCAGCAGTGACCCTTTCACAGATACGCAGTATTTT. Translating it yields CASSDPFTDTQYF. The genes are TRBV25-1 and TRBJ2-3; no clear D. V lost 3 bases and J 2 bases, leaving 6 bases between the germline ends. This CDR3 region has 13 residues. CDR1 MGHDK and CDR2 SYGVNS come from the germline V gene.

This chain joins TRBV5-4 and TRBJ1-5, with D possibly being TRBD1 (6 bases). CDR3 size: 16 residues. The V and J ends lost 2 bases and 4 bases respectively, with 16 bases between them. Looked up from germline, CDR1 is SGHNT and CDR2 is YYREEE (reference sequence). Here the CDR3 DNA reads TGTGCCAGCAGCTTTACACAGGGTTTAGGTAATCAGCCCCAGCATTTT. This encodes CASSFTQGLGNQPQHF.

CDR3 nucleotide sequence: TGTGCCAGCAGCCCCGGACTAGCGGGAGAGGTCGGGGAGCTGTTTTTT. Encoded protein: CASSPGLAGEVGELFF. The chain couples TRBV9 to TRBJ2-2, with 13 bases aligning to TRBD2. CDR1 and CDR2 (germline): SGDLS, YYNGEE. V was pared by 4 bases and J by 7 bases, with 7 bases of the junction left unmatched. The CDR3 is 16 residues long. The whole variable domain, remainder taken from reference TRBV9 and TRBJ2-2, is DSGVTQTPKHLITATGQRVTLRCSPRSGDLSVYWYQQSLDQGLQFLIQYYNGEERAKGNILERFSAQQFPDLHSELNLSSLELGDSALYFCASSPGLAGEVGELFFGEGSRLTVL.

The chain carries TRBV6-1 and TRBJ1-2, with D tentatively TRBD1 (5 bases). Germline loops: CDR1 MNHNS, CDR2 SASEGT. V was trimmed by 2 bases and J by 6 bases, leaving 13 bases between them. This CDR3 region has 14 residues. Here the CDR3 reads CASSERSGGDGYTF. The CDR3 DNA is TGTGCCAGCAGTGAACGGTCGGGGGGAGATGGCTACACCTTC.

The gene calls are TRBV7-8 and TRBJ2-7, with TRBD1 identical over 7 bases. V shed 1 base, J shed 7 bases, and the junction held 7 bases outside the gene matches. CDR1 and CDR2 (germline): SGHVS, FQNEAQ. The CDR3 runs to 14 residues. Here the CDR3 reads CASSLERGPWEQYF. CDR3 nucleotides: TGTGCCAGCAGCTTAGAGAGGGGGCCTTGGGAGCAGTACTTC.

This clone appeared a few times. The chain combines TRBV6-1 with TRBJ2-7; 8 bases line up with TRBD2. Trimming at V came to 8 bases and at J to 3 bases, leaving 0 bases not matched to a gene. Germline assignment: CDR1 MNHNS and CDR2 SASEGT. The CDR3 is 11 residues long. The DNA for the CDR3 is TGTGCCAGCGGGACTAGCTACGAGCAGTACTTC. It encodes CASGTSYEQYF.

In this sample, this clone turned up a few times. The CDR3 protein is CASSPWAQETQYF. The CDR3 region has the DNA TGTGCCAGTAGTCCATGGGCCCAAGAGACCCAGTACTTC. This rearrangement joins TRBV19 to TRBJ2-5, with D unclear. V was cut by 5 bases and J by 1 base, with 8 bases left in between. Germline V gene data show CDR1 as LNHDA and CDR2 as SQIVND (reference sequence). This CDR3 has 13 residues.

This clone was observed a few times. The chain carries TRBV5-6 and TRBJ1-6; D not resolved. Trimming removed 4 bases from V and 9 bases from J, with 11 bases in between. This CDR3 comprises 13 residues. Germline lookup yields CDR1 SGHDT and CDR2 YYEEEE. The CDR3, as DNA: TGTGCCAGCAGCGGAGAGCCCGGTTCACCCCTCCACTTT. Its translation: CASSGEPGSPLHF.

This clone turned up a few times. The chain has TRBV28 and TRBJ1-1; TRBD1 is a possible D gene (5 bases). Between the trimmed V and J ends, which lost 6 bases and 6 bases, there was a span of 17 bases. This CDR3 contains 14 residues. Germline V gene sequence: CDR1 MDHEN, CDR2 SYDVKM. The CDR3 DNA sequence: TGTGCCAGCAGCCTCAGCGGGGGATGGGCTGAAGCTTTCTTT. Encoded protein: CASSLSGGWAEAFF.

The rearrangement joins TRBV14 to TRBJ2-3, with a possible D match to TRBD2 (7 bases). The CDR3 is 16 residues long. V lost 4 bases to trimming and J lost 4 bases, with 18 bases between them. Germline lookup yields CDR1 SGHDN and CDR2 FVKESK. CDR3 sequence reads: CASSPRTGRVADTQYF. Written as DNA, the CDR3 is TGTGCCAGCAGCCCCCGAACAGGGAGGGTGGCAGATACGCAGTATTTT.

This clone was observed a few times. The J gene is TRBJ2-5, the V gene TRBV5-1; D remains ambiguous. V was clipped by 6 bases and J by 0 bases, with 9 bases between them. CDR3 length: 13 residues. CDR1 SGHRS and CDR2 YFSETQ come from the germline V gene. CDR3 residues: CASKTTHQETQYF. For the CDR3, the DNA is TGCGCCAGCAAGACGACACACCAAGAGACCCAGTACTTC.

V usage is TRBV27 and J usage is TRBJ2-1; D not resolved. Per germline, CDR1 MNHEY and CDR2 SMNVEV (reference sequence). This CDR3 region has 13 residues. V was pared by 0 bases and J by 9 bases, with 9 bases between. This chain's CDR3 is CASSLSNMVEQFF. The DNA of the CDR3 is TGTGCCAGCAGTTTATCGAACATGGTTGAGCAGTTCTTC.

This clone was counted only a few times. This sequence joins TRBV5-1 and TRBJ2-5, with 10 bases fitting TRBD1. The CDR3 has 15 amino acids. The J segment lost 5 bases and the V segment lost 7 bases, leaving 11 bases of the junction unmatched. The germline gives CDR1 SGHRS, CDR2 YFSETQ. The CDR3 sequence is CASHLAGDRGETQYF. CDR3 nucleotides: TGCGCCAGCCACCTTGCCGGGGACAGGGGTGAGACCCAGTACTTC.

This clone has a handful of counts. The chain employs TRBV2 and TRBJ2-7; D may be TRBD2 (5 bases). V lost 8 bases, J lost 7 bases, and 12 bases lay in between. Germline CDR1 reads SNHLY; CDR2 reads FYNNEI. CDR3 length equals 11 residues. CDR3 in DNA: TGTGCCAGCCGGGGTCGGCGAGAGCAGTACTTC. Translating gives CASRGRREQYF.

Only a few counts were recorded for this clone. The CDR3 DNA reads TGCGCCAGCAGCCCCCGGTCAATAAGGGAGGCAGGAAACACCATATATTTT. It translates to CASSPRSIREAGNTIYF. The V gene is TRBV4-1, the J gene TRBJ1-3, with D unclear. V gave up 4 bases and J gave up 4 bases, with 20 bases separating them. Germline V gene sequence: CDR1 MGHRA, CDR2 YSYEKL. The CDR3 extends over 17 amino acids.

This clone has more than one count but fewer than ten. The chain combines TRBV6-5 with TRBJ2-7, with TRBD1 matching 8 bases. The ends lost 6 bases at V and 5 bases at J; junction bases unmatched: 6. The CDR3 consists of 13 residues. CDR1 is MNHEY and CDR2 is SVGAGI in the germline V gene. This CDR3 reads CASSDRGSNEQYF. The CDR3 coding sequence is TGTGCCAGCAGCGACAGGGGAAGTAACGAGCAGTACTTC.

The chain is built from TRBV6-1 and TRBJ2-3; tentatively, D is TRBD2 (5 bases). Germline V gene lookup returns CDR1 MNHNS and CDR2 SASEGT. The V gene lost 7 bases and the J gene lost 0 bases, with 8 bases spanning the gap. The CDR3 contains 13 residues. CDR3 sequence: CASIAPSTDTQYF. The CDR3 DNA is TGTGCCAGCATAGCGCCGAGCACAGATACGCAGTATTTT.

This clone showed up just a few times. This sequence joins TRBV21-1 and TRBJ2-3; the table's D call of TRBD2 was not tested on the DNA. TRBV21-1 is a known pseudogene. The CDR3 loop spans 15 amino acids. The CDR3 spells CASSKAPHSSNTQYF. The DNA of the CDR3 is TGTGCCAGCAGCAAAGCTCCCCATTCGAGTAATACGCAGTATTTT.

This clone came up a few times. The gene calls are TRBV19 and TRBJ1-1; D is possibly TRBD1 (6 bases). Germline assignment: CDR1 LNHDA and CDR2 SQIVND (reference sequence). V was cut by 6 bases and J by 4 bases, with 9 bases left in between. The CDR3 is 12 amino acids. The CDR3, as DNA: TGTGCCAGTAGGCCAGGGGCCACTGAAGCTTTCTTT. This sequence encodes CASRPGATEAFF. The whole variable domain, remainder taken from reference TRBV19 and TRBJ1-1, is DGGITQSPKYLFRKEGQNVTLSCEQNLNHDAMYWYRQDPGQGLRLIYYSQIVNDFQKGDIAEGYSVSREKKESFPLTVTSAQKNPTAFYLCASRPGATEAFFGQGTRLTVV.